One T cell receptor beta chain is described in this entry. No antigen is known for it. Combining a sample-barcoded 5' primer with a J-beta primer mix, a second PCR ran for about 7 to 12 cycles. Each cDNA was tagged by a template-switch adaptor containing 12 random nucleotides. Via MiXCR, TCRdb re-called the 5' RACE reads, giving one row per CDR3 protein. This table has 1.5 million to 2 million distinct CDR3 sequences, about two fifths appearing once. The V end lost 2 bases, the J end lost 5 bases, and 9 bases lay between the germline ends. Germline V gene sequence: CDR1 LGHNA, CDR2 YNFKEQ. CDR3 size: 13 residues. These data are taken from a study of blood T cells in healthy people across ages. Background on the study: Per every two T cells, about one barcoded beta molecule was captured by template switching. Findings and caveats of the study: Long-lived donors carried more naive CD4+ cells and greater diversity than aged donors.

The clonotype comes from a human donor in good health. The chain employs TRBV4-2 and TRBJ2-5; D gene ambiguous. The sequencing sample was made of blood. The CDR3 spells CASSQRLGETQYF. In nucleotides, the CDR3 is TGTGCCAGCAGCCAAAGGTTGGGGGAGACCCAGTACTTC.